These 11 T cell receptor beta chains were all obtained from the same sample, sequenced in a study of blood T cell repertoires in COVID-19. Here immunoSEQ multiplex PCR was the method, and the copy in TCRdb shows in-frame clones only, minus some. The top ten clones hold 1.5% to 2% of a sample with about 480,000 clones, around 89% of them seen once. The sample taken for sequencing was PBMCs or T cells enriched from blood (not recorded which). These receptors came from a woman between 40 and 55 years old who had recovered from COVID-19.

V gene TRBV3-1 (or the pseudogene TRBV3-2) combines with J gene TRBJ1-2; the D is unclear. Germline loops: CDR1 LGHDT, CDR2 YNNKEL (reference sequence). This CDR3 has 16 residues. Trimming stripped 7 bases from V and 2 bases from J, with 20 bases between. CDR3 amino acids: CASKQAVGLGNYGYTF. The DNA of the CDR3 is TGTGCCAGCAAGCAAGCGGTAGGGCTGGGAAACTATGGCTACACCTTC.

The V gene is TRBV30, the J gene TRBJ1-5; 8 bases are shared with TRBD1. The germline V gene has CDR1 GTSNPN and CDR2 SVGIG (reference sequence). CDR3 length equals 14 residues. V gave up 3 bases and J gave up 6 bases; unmatched junction bases: 7. CDR3 sequence (DNA): TGTGCCTGGAGCAAGTTCACAGGGGGTCAGCCCCAGCATTTT. Protein product: CAWSKFTGGQPQHF.

In regard to this clone: This specimen includes other DNA sequences encoding the same CDR3. The DNA for the CDR3 is TGTGCCAGTAGTATCCCTGGGAGCTCTGGAAACACCATATATTTT. This codes for CASSIPGSSGNTIYF. J is TRBJ1-3 and V is TRBV19; no clear D gene. Germline loops: CDR1 LNHDA, CDR2 SQIVND (reference sequence). The CDR3 has 15 amino acids. V was pared by 3 bases and J by 0 bases, with 9 bases between.

This clone has just one count. V and J are TRBV18 and TRBJ1-1, with unresolved D. This CDR3 is 13 amino acids long. Looked up from germline, CDR1 is KGHSH and CDR2 is LQKENI. V lost 4 bases, J lost 5 bases, and 11 bases lay in between. The DNA for the CDR3 is TGTGCCAGCTCACAGAAACGAGAGACTGAAGCTTTCTTT. It encodes CASSQKRETEAFF.

J is TRBJ2-2 and V is TRBV5-5; D perhaps matches TRBD2 (6 bases). V gave up 2 bases and J gave up 5 bases, with 19 bases separating them. Germline-derived CDR1 and CDR2 are SGHKS and YYEKEE (reference sequence). The CDR3 has 17 residues. CDR3 sequence reads: CASSLRVSGGKTGELFF. Written as DNA, the CDR3 is TGTGCCAGCAGCTTACGGGTGTCGGGCGGGAAAACCGGGGAGCTGTTTTTT.

The chain carries TRBV24-1 and TRBJ2-1, with 10 bases that match TRBD2. Germline V gene data show CDR1 as KGHDR and CDR2 as SFDVKD. V shed 3 bases and J 3 bases; nucleotides not matched to a gene: 13. The CDR3 is 19 residues long. The CDR3 sequence: CATSDPVLAGSSGYNEQFF. The CDR3 DNA sequence: TGTGCCACCAGTGATCCTGTACTAGCGGGATCCTCGGGCTACAATGAGCAGTTCTTC.

J is TRBJ2-3 and V is TRBV19, with 8 bases identical to TRBD1. The V gene's germline CDR1 is LNHDA and CDR2 SQIVND (reference sequence). The CDR3 extends over 16 amino acids. V lost 5 bases to trimming and J lost 4 bases; unmatched junction nucleotides: 11. The CDR3 reads CASSWAGRGQADTQYF. The CDR3 nucleotides read TGTGCCAGTAGTTGGGCCGGCAGGGGGCAGGCAGATACGCAGTATTTT.

The J gene is TRBJ2-1, the V gene TRBV7-2; unclear D gene. CDR1 is SGHTA, CDR2 FQGNSA, per germline. CDR3 length: 17 amino acids. The ends were cut back, 1 base at V and 1 base at J, with 14 bases in the middle. The chain's CDR3 is CASSLGFLSNSYNEQFF. CDR3 DNA sequence: TGTGCCAGCAGCTTAGGGTTCCTCAGTAATTCCTACAATGAGCAGTTCTTC.

The rearrangement joins TRBV6-2 or TRBV6-3 to TRBJ1-2, with D uncertain. The ends were cut back, 2 bases at V and 8 bases at J, with 15 bases in the middle. The V gene's germline CDR1 is MNHEY and CDR2 SVGEGT. The CDR3 covers 14 residues. The CDR3 nucleotides read TGTGCCAGCAGTTACGACTTCAGTGAATCAGGCTACACCTTC. Its protein product is CASSYDFSESGYTF.

The chain combines TRBV7-2 with TRBJ2-7; D not certain. From germline, CDR1 is SGHTA and CDR2 FQGNSA. With 5 bases removed from V and 5 bases from J, the gap between germline ends came to 10 bases. The CDR3 is made up of 12 amino acids. The CDR3 DNA is TGTGCCAGCAGCCCGTACATCGACGAGCAGTACTTC. This codes for CASSPYIDEQYF.

V is TRBV2 and J is TRBJ1-5; D possibly corresponds to TRBD1 (6 bases). CDR3 size: 15 residues. Trimming cost V 6 bases and J 6 bases, with 18 bases left between them. Germline CDR1 SNHLY, CDR2 FYNNEI. The CDR3 here is CASSRTGRQGQPQHF. DNA for the CDR3: TGTGCCAGCAGCCGTACAGGGAGACAAGGTCAGCCCCAGCATTTT.